This TCR beta chain was captured in a study of blood T cell repertoires in COVID-19. The V end lost 0 bases, the J end lost 4 bases, and 12 bases lay between the germline ends. This CDR3 has 14 residues. Per the germline V gene, CDR1 is GTSNPN and CDR2 is SVGIG (reference sequence). Profiling relied on immunoSEQ multiplex PCR, and the TCRdb table lists in-frame clones only, not all of them. This table has hundreds of thousands of clones, roughly 86% appearing once. The V call is TRBV30, the J call TRBJ1-1; weak D call: TRBD1 (5 bases). The receptor comes from a woman aged 40 to 50 with acute COVID-19. Sequenced input: PBMCs or T cells enriched from blood (not recorded which). This CDR3 reads CAWSVVQGGTEAFF. The CDR3 nucleotides read TGTGCCTGGAGTGTTGTTCAGGGAGGCACTGAAGCTTTCTTT.